These T cell receptor beta chains were read from a single sample in a study of PD-1 blockade in classical Hodgkin lymphoma. Assay: immunoSEQ multiplex PCR; the TCRdb copy retains only in-frame clones and omits some. The table has 4,500 to 6,000 clones, about 65% seen once. Material: CD8+ T cells from blood, obtained before the fourth cycle of nivolumab. These receptor sequences come from a human donor with classical Hodgkin lymphoma. CDR3s include the opening cysteine and the closing phenylalanine or tryptophan. The order of the fields is V gene, J gene, D gene, clone size, CDR3 protein, CDR3 DNA. The D gene is left open where the match is weak. Clone size appears in some rows only: once, few, many, or a class for an expanded clone.

v_gene: TRBV6-5; j_gene: TRBJ1-1; d_gene: NA; abundance: NA; CDR3aa: CASSSGQNTEAFF; CDR3nt: TGTGCCAGCAGTTCGGGACAGAACACTGAAGCTTTCTTT
v_gene: TRBV4-1; j_gene: TRBJ2-7; d_gene: TRBD2; abundance: NA; CDR3aa: CASSQDFSGRYEQYF; CDR3nt: TGCGCCAGCAGCCAAGATTTTAGCGGGAGATACGAGCAGTACTTC
v_gene: TRBV19; j_gene: TRBJ2-1; d_gene: NA; abundance: NA; CDR3aa: CASDPGGIEQFF; CDR3nt: TGTGCCAGCGATCCTGGGGGAATTGAGCAGTTCTTC
v_gene: TRBV6-5; j_gene: TRBJ2-7; d_gene: TRBD2; abundance: NA; CDR3aa: CASSRGVSGPYEQYF; CDR3nt: TGTGCCAGCAGTCGGGGGGTATCCGGGCCCTACGAGCAGTACTTC
v_gene: TRBV5-1; j_gene: TRBJ2-1; d_gene: TRBD2; abundance: medium-sized; CDR3aa: CASSLVAGEFNEQFF; CDR3nt: TGCGCCAGCAGCTTGGTCGCGGGAGAGTTCAATGAGCAGTTCTTC
v_gene: TRBV19; j_gene: TRBJ1-1; d_gene: NA; abundance: NA; CDR3aa: CASIQLNTEAFF; CDR3nt: TGTGCCAGTATACAGTTGAACACTGAAGCTTTCTTT
v_gene: TRBV5-1; j_gene: TRBJ2-2; d_gene: NA; abundance: NA; CDR3aa: CASSSHGANTGELFF; CDR3nt: TGCGCCAGCAGCTCGCACGGCGCGAACACCGGGGAGCTGTTTTTT
v_gene: TRBV29-1; j_gene: TRBJ2-7; d_gene: NA; abundance: NA; CDR3aa: CSVEDGRQGVYEQYF; CDR3nt: TGCAGCGTTGAAGATGGCAGACAAGGAGTCTACGAGCAGTACTTC
v_gene: TRBV11-2; j_gene: TRBJ2-7; d_gene: TRBD2; abundance: NA; CDR3aa: CASSLEDGIAGVLEQYF; CDR3nt: TGTGCCAGCAGCTTAGAGGATGGAATAGCGGGAGTACTCGAGCAGTACTTC
v_gene: TRBV6-1; j_gene: TRBJ2-7; d_gene: NA; abundance: NA; CDR3aa: CASSVSAGADEQYF; CDR3nt: TGTGCCAGCAGTGTAAGCGCGGGTGCTGACGAGCAGTACTTC
v_gene: TRBV25-1; j_gene: TRBJ1-5; d_gene: TRBD1; abundance: NA; CDR3aa: CASSERQGNQPQHF; CDR3nt: TGTGCCAGCAGTGAAAGACAGGGGAATCAGCCCCAGCATTTT
v_gene: TRBV6-1; j_gene: TRBJ2-1; d_gene: NA; abundance: few; CDR3aa: CASSPRYRDNEQFF; CDR3nt: TGTGCCAGCAGTCCACGTTACAGGGACAATGAGCAGTTCTTC
v_gene: TRBV7-2; j_gene: TRBJ1-1; d_gene: NA; abundance: NA; CDR3aa: CASSQTGNTEAFF; CDR3nt: TGTGCCAGCAGCCAGACAGGGAACACTGAAGCTTTCTTT
v_gene: TRBV2; j_gene: TRBJ2-7; d_gene: NA; abundance: NA; CDR3aa: CASMDGLGYEQYF; CDR3nt: TGTGCCAGCATGGACGGCCTCGGATACGAGCAGTACTTC
v_gene: TRBV11-2; j_gene: TRBJ2-5; d_gene: NA; abundance: NA; CDR3aa: CASSLDEGYKETQYF; CDR3nt: TGTGCCAGCAGCTTAGACGAAGGTTACAAAGAGACCCAGTACTTC
v_gene: TRBV20-1; j_gene: TRBJ1-2; d_gene: NA; abundance: NA; CDR3aa: CSSDPTHGYTF; CDR3nt: TGCAGTAGCGACCCCACGCATGGCTACACCTTC
v_gene: TRBV15; j_gene: TRBJ2-7; d_gene: NA; abundance: NA; CDR3aa: CATSAGRGGWYEQYF; CDR3nt: TGTGCCACCAGCGCCGGCCGTGGGGGGTGGTACGAGCAGTACTTC
v_gene: TRBV7-2; j_gene: TRBJ2-7; d_gene: NA; abundance: NA; CDR3aa: CASSLFSVHNGGPSYEQYF; CDR3nt: TGTGCCAGCAGCTTATTTTCCGTCCACAATGGGGGTCCCTCCTACGAGCAGTACTTC
v_gene: TRBV4-1; j_gene: TRBJ1-5; d_gene: NA; abundance: NA; CDR3aa: CASSQSGGQPQHF; CDR3nt: TGCGCCAGCAGCCAATCCGGGGGGCAGCCCCAGCATTTT
v_gene: TRBV6-6; j_gene: TRBJ2-3; d_gene: NA; abundance: NA; CDR3aa: CASSYARDSTDTQYF; CDR3nt: TGTGCCAGCAGTTACGCGCGGGACAGCACAGATACGCAGTATTTT
v_gene: TRBV27; j_gene: TRBJ2-1; d_gene: NA; abundance: NA; CDR3aa: CASSLFPLSSSYNEQFF; CDR3nt: TGTGCCAGCAGTTTATTCCCCTTAAGCAGCTCCTACAATGAGCAGTTCTTC
v_gene: TRBV7-8; j_gene: TRBJ2-7; d_gene: TRBD2; abundance: NA; CDR3aa: CASSSSGTSGRSSYEQYF; CDR3nt: TGTGCCAGCAGCTCGTCCGGGACTAGCGGGAGAAGCTCCTACGAGCAGTACTTC
v_gene: TRBV10-3; j_gene: TRBJ2-5; d_gene: NA; abundance: NA; CDR3aa: CAIRDSYQKETQYF; CDR3nt: TGTGCCATCAGGGACAGCTATCAGAAGGAGACCCAGTACTTC
v_gene: TRBV7-2; j_gene: TRBJ1-1; d_gene: NA; abundance: NA; CDR3aa: CASSLTPNTEAFF; CDR3nt: TGTGCCAGCAGCTTAACCCCGAACACTGAAGCTTTCTTT
v_gene: TRBV2; j_gene: TRBJ2-7; d_gene: NA; abundance: medium-sized; CDR3aa: CASSEGTVSPGEQYF; CDR3nt: TGTGCCAGCAGTGAAGGGACAGTTTCACCTGGCGAGCAGTACTTC
v_gene: TRBV7-6; j_gene: TRBJ1-1; d_gene: NA; abundance: NA; CDR3aa: CASSSPGAALNTEAFF; CDR3nt: TGTGCCAGCAGCTCCCCGGGGGCAGCACTGAACACTGAAGCTTTCTTT
v_gene: TRBV5-1; j_gene: TRBJ1-2; d_gene: NA; abundance: few; CDR3aa: CASSLDTQGDGYTF; CDR3nt: TGCGCCAGCAGCTTGGACACTCAGGGAGATGGCTACACCTTC
v_gene: TRBV2; j_gene: TRBJ1-2; d_gene: TRBD1; abundance: once; CDR3aa: CASSAQTGTHYGYTF; CDR3nt: TGTGCCAGCAGTGCCCAGACAGGGACACACTATGGCTACACCTTC
v_gene: TRBV25-1; j_gene: TRBJ2-2; d_gene: TRBD1; abundance: NA; CDR3aa: CASRTGDRANTGELFF; CDR3nt: TGTGCCAGCAGGACCGGGGACAGGGCGAACACCGGGGAGCTGTTTTTT
v_gene: TRBV5-1; j_gene: TRBJ2-5; d_gene: TRBD2; abundance: NA; CDR3aa: CASSFIEGLAGEETQYF; CDR3nt: TGCGCCAGCAGCTTTATTGAGGGACTAGCGGGAGAAGAGACCCAGTACTTC
v_gene: TRBV7-8; j_gene: TRBJ2-7; d_gene: NA; abundance: NA; CDR3aa: CASSLAGSSYEQYF; CDR3nt: TGTGCCAGCAGCTTAGCCGGGAGCTCCTACGAGCAGTACTTC
v_gene: TRBV29-1; j_gene: TRBJ2-1; d_gene: NA; abundance: NA; CDR3aa: CSVVARDSYNEQFF; CDR3nt: TGCAGCGTTGTGGCCCGCGACTCCTACAATGAGCAGTTCTTC
v_gene: TRBV2; j_gene: TRBJ1-2; d_gene: NA; abundance: few; CDR3aa: CATEEYNYGYTF; CDR3nt: TGTGCCACCGAGGAATATAACTATGGCTACACCTTC
v_gene: TRBV7-4; j_gene: TRBJ1-1; d_gene: NA; abundance: NA; CDR3aa: CASSFNSRITEAFF; CDR3nt: TGTGCCAGCAGCTTTAACTCGAGAATTACTGAAGCTTTCTTT
v_gene: TRBV19; j_gene: TRBJ1-1; d_gene: NA; abundance: NA; CDR3aa: CASSIYGGNTEAFF; CDR3nt: TGTGCCAGTAGTATTTACGGGGGGAACACTGAAGCTTTCTTT
v_gene: TRBV5-4; j_gene: TRBJ2-3; d_gene: NA; abundance: NA; CDR3aa: CASSLAGSTDTQYF; CDR3nt: TGTGCCAGCAGCTTGGCAGGTAGCACAGATACGCAGTATTTT
v_gene: TRBV29-1; j_gene: TRBJ2-3; d_gene: TRBD2; abundance: once; CDR3aa: CSVGLAGESTDTQYF; CDR3nt: TGCAGCGTTGGACTAGCGGGAGAGAGCACAGATACGCAGTATTTT
v_gene: TRBV6-5; j_gene: TRBJ2-2; d_gene: TRBD2; abundance: NA; CDR3aa: CASSFTSGRSGELFF; CDR3nt: TGTGCCAGCAGTTTTACTAGCGGGAGGTCCGGGGAGCTGTTTTTT
v_gene: TRBV15; j_gene: TRBJ2-5; d_gene: NA; abundance: NA; CDR3aa: CATGPLMQETQYF; CDR3nt: TGTGCCACAGGACCCTTGATGCAAGAGACCCAGTACTTC
v_gene: TRBV27; j_gene: TRBJ2-1; d_gene: NA; abundance: NA; CDR3aa: CASSFVSTYNEQFF; CDR3nt: TGTGCCAGCAGTTTTGTCAGTACCTACAATGAGCAGTTCTTC
v_gene: TRBV2; j_gene: TRBJ2-7; d_gene: NA; abundance: NA; CDR3aa: CASNPRGAYEQYF; CDR3nt: TGTGCCAGCAACCCCAGGGGGGCCTACGAGCAGTACTTC
v_gene: TRBV6-1; j_gene: TRBJ2-7; d_gene: NA; abundance: NA; CDR3aa: CASSPGDYEQYF; CDR3nt: TGTGCCAGCAGCCCCGGTGACTACGAGCAGTACTTC